The entry that follows covers one T cell receptor (beta chain) sequence. What it binds is unknown. Axillary draining lymph nodes of breast cancer patients supplied the node samples. The data derive from a study of breast tumors, draining lymph nodes, adjacent tissues. TCRdb used MiXCR to reprocess the multiplex PCR reads, holding one entry per CDR3 protein. The repertoire consists of approximately 230,000 distinct CDR3 sequences, with around 34% occurring once and the leading ten covering approximately 3.3%. Notes on the study in general: Most tumor T cells seemingly derive from lymph node, then expand in tumor. Tumor T cell lymph node origin was a supported hypothesis, not proven.

Germline loops: CDR1 MNHNY, CDR2 SVGAGI (reference sequence). The V gene end was trimmed by 7 bases and the J gene end by 3 bases; junction bases not matched to a gene: 11. This CDR3 spans 16 amino acids. The chain is built from TRBV6-6 and TRBJ2-1; 8 positions agree with TRBD1. Sequencing was performed on axillary lymph node tissue. This clonotype was sampled from a female donor with breast cancer. Some clones in this sample may be carry-over from other donors' samples. CDR3 nucleotides: TGTGCCAGCACCCCCGATGGGACAGGTAACTACAATGAGCAGTTCTTC. Its translation is CASTPDGTGNYNEQFF.